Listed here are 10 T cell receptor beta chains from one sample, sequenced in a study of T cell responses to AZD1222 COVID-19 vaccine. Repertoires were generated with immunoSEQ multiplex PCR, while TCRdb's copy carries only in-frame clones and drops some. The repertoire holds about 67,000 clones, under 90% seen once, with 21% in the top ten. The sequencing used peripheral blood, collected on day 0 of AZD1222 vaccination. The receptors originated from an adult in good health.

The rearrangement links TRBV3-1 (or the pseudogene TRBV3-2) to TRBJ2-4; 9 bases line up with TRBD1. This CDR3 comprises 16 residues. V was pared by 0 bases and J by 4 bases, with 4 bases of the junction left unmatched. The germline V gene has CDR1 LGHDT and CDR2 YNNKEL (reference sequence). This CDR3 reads CASSQDRDRAKNIQYF. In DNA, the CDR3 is TGTGCCAGCAGCCAAGACCGGGACAGGGCAAAAAACATTCAGTACTTC.

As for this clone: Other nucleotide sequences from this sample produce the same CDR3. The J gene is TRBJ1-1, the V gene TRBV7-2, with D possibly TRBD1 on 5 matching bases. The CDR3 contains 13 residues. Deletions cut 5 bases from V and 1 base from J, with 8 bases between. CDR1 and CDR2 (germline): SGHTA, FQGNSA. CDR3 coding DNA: TGTGCCAGCAGCCGAGACAGGAACACTGAAGCTTTCTTT. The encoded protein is CASSRDRNTEAFF. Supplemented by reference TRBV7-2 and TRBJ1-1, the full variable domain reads GAGVSQSPSNKVTEKGKDVELRCDPISGHTALYWYRQSLGQGLEFLIYFQGNSAPDKSGLPSDRFSAERTGGSVSTLTIQRTQQEDSAVYLCASSRDRNTEAFFGQGTRLTVV.

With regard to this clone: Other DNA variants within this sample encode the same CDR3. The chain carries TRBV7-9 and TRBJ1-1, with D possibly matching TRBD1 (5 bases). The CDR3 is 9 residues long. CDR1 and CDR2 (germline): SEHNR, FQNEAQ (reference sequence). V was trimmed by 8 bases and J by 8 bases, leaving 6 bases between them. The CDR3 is CASGGEAFF. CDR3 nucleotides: TGTGCCAGCGGGGGAGAAGCTTTCTTT.

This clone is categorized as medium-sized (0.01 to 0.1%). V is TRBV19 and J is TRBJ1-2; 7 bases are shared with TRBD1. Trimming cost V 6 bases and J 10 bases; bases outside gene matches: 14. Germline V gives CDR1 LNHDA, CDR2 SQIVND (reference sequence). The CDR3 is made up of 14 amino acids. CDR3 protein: CASSRGQLTNLYTF. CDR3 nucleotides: TGTGCCAGTAGCAGGGGACAGTTAACTAACCTCTACACCTTC.

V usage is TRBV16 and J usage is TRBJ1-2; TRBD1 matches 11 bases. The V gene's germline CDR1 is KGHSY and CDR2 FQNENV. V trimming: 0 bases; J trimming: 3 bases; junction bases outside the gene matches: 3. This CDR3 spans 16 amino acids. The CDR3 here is CASSQSGQGVHYGYTF. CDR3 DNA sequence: TGTGCCAGCAGCCAATCGGGACAGGGGGTACACTATGGCTACACCTTC.

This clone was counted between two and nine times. CDR3 nucleotides: TGTGCCAGTAGTACCGAGTGGTATACGCAGTATTTT. Its protein is CASSTEWYTQYF. This sequence joins TRBV19 and TRBJ2-3; D is uncertain. V gave up 4 bases and J gave up 7 bases, with 9 bases separating them. Germline V CDR1 and CDR2: LNHDA, SQIVND (reference sequence). This CDR3 region has 12 residues. The full variable domain, its missing parts supplied by reference TRBV19 and TRBJ2-3, is DGGITQSPKYLFRKEGQNVTLSCEQNLNHDAMYWYRQDPGQGLRLIYYSQIVNDFQKGDIAEGYSVSREKKESFPLTVTSAQKNPTAFYLCASSTEWYTQYFGPGTRLTVL.

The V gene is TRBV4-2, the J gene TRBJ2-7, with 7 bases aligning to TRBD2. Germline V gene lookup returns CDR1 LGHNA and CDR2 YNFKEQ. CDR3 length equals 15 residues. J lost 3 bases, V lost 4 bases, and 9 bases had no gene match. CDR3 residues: CASSRSGTTLYEQYF. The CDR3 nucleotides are TGTGCCAGCAGCCGGAGCGGGACTACTCTCTACGAGCAGTACTTC.

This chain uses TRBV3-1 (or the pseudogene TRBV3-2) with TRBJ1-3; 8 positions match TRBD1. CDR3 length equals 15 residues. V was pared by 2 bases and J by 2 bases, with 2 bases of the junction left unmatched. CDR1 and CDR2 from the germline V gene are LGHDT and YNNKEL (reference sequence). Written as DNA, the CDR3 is TGTGCCAGCAGCCAATTGGACAGGGCTGGAAACACCATATATTTT. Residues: CASSQLDRAGNTIYF.

CDR3 nucleotides: TGCGCCAGCAGTGAACGGTCCACGGCTAACTATGGCTACACCTTC. Amino acids: CASSERSTANYGYTF. V is TRBV10-2 and J is TRBJ1-2; D ambiguous. The germline gives CDR1 WSHSY, CDR2 SAAADI. CDR3 length: 15 residues. The V end was cut by 3 bases, the J end by 0 bases, with 11 bases between.

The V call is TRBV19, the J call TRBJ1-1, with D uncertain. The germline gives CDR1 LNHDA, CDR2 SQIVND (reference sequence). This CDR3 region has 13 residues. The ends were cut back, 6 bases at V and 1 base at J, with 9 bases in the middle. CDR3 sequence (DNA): TGTGCCAGTAGCCGCGTAGAGAACACTGAAGCTTTCTTT. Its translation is CASSRVENTEAFF.